This record looks at one T cell receptor (beta chain) sequence and its context. This entry is derived from a study of T cells in Graves' hyperthyroidism and ophthalmopathy. The CDR3 sequence is 15 residues long. The V and J ends lost 5 bases and 9 bases respectively, with 20 bases between them. The germline V gene has CDR1 SGHTA and CDR2 FQGTGA. The CDR3 regions of TCR beta were amplified from RNA transcripts. Using the HTBI primer set, a first-round RT-PCR was run on the TCR CDR3. Each CDR3 protein gets one entry after TCRdb re-called the multiplex PCR reads with MiXCR. This table has about half a million distinct CDR3 sequences, just under 20% appearing once. Patients with uncontrolled infections, other autoimmune diseases, pregnancy or lactation were excluded.

The sample was blood. The J gene is TRBJ2-1, the V gene TRBV7-3; D assignment may be TRBD1 or TRBD2 (6 bases each). This clonotype was sampled from a man aged 35-49 years with Graves' ophthalmopathy. The CDR3 bases are TGTGCCAGCAGCCAAATCGGGGGCAGTAGTATTGAGCAGTTCTTC. Its translation is CASSQIGGSSIEQFF.